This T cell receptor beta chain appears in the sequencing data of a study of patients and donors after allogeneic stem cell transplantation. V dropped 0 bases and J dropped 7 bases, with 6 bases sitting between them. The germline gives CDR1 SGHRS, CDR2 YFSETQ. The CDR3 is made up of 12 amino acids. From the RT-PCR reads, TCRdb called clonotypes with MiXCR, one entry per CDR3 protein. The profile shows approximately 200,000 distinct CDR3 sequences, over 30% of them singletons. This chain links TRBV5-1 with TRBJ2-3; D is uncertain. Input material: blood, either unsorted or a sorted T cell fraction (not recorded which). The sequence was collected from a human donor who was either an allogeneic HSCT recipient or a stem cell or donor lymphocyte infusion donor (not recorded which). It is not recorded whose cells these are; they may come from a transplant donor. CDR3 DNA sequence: TGCGCCAGCAGCTTGGAAGAAAATACGCAGTATTTT. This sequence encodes CASSLEENTQYF.